Below, 27 T cell receptor beta chains from the same sample are listed, as sequenced in a study of beta chain features in type 1 diabetes. Sequenced material consisted of expressed TCRB transcripts (all of the isolated RNA was reverse transcribed). Assay used: immunoSEQ multiplex PCR; TCRdb lists only in-frame clones, some missing. The table includes 810,000 or so clones, 15% to 20% detected once. Sequencing was performed on naive CD4+ T cells from blood. Receptor source: a woman between 18 and 30 years old in good health.

The chain is built from TRBV10-3 and TRBJ1-1; D not resolved. Germline CDR1 and CDR2: ENHRY and SYGVKD. The CDR3 has 15 residues. V was clipped by 3 bases and J by 1 base, with 12 bases between them. The CDR3 reads CAISDFLGRNTEAFF. In DNA form, the CDR3 reads TGTGCCATCAGTGATTTTTTAGGGCGGAACACTGAAGCTTTCTTT.

This clone was found a few times. The chain combines TRBV5-1 with TRBJ2-2, with 7 bases aligning to TRBD2. Germline CDR1 reads SGHRS; CDR2 reads YFSETQ. The CDR3 spans 17 residues. V lost 3 bases, J lost 5 bases, and 13 bases stayed unmatched. CDR3 residues: CASSSRGSAGWTGELFF. CDR3 sequence (DNA): TGCGCCAGCAGCTCTCGAGGGTCAGCGGGATGGACCGGGGAGCTGTTTTTT.

J is TRBJ2-7 and V is TRBV5-5; TRBD1 aligns across 9 bases. Germline trimming cut 1 base from V and 5 bases from J; bases unmatched to any gene: 10. The CDR3 contains 16 residues. CDR1 SGHKS and CDR2 YYEKEE come from the germline V gene (reference sequence). The CDR3 region has the DNA TGTGCCAGCAGCTTGCTTCCCGGGACAGGGCGAAACGAGCAGTACTTC. Its protein is CASSLLPGTGRNEQYF.

With regard to this clone: Other DNA sequences in the sample encode the same CDR3. The CDR3 spells CASSFGGTDTQYF. CDR3 nucleotides: TGTGCCAGCAGCTTCGGGGGTACAGATACGCAGTATTTT. This sequence joins TRBV5-4 and TRBJ2-3; possibly TRBD2 for D (6 bases). CDR3 length equals 13 residues. Germline CDR1 reads SGHNT; CDR2 reads YYREEE (reference sequence). V was shortened by 2 bases and J by 3 bases, with 7 bases between the two germline ends.

V usage is TRBV15 and J usage is TRBJ2-5; D not resolved. This CDR3 region has 12 residues. V lost 5 bases, J lost 5 bases, and 9 bases lay in between. Germline V gene lookup returns CDR1 LNHNV and CDR2 YYDKDF (reference sequence). The CDR3 reads CATSEIRETQYF. CDR3 in DNA: TGTGCCACCAGCGAGATACGGGAGACCCAGTACTTC.

This clone came up a few times. The genes are TRBV28 and TRBJ2-1; D might be TRBD2 (6 bases). CDR1 MDHEN and CDR2 SYDVKM come from the germline V gene. V lost 5 bases and J lost 12, with 8 bases in between. This CDR3 has 10 residues. The CDR3 nucleotides are TGTGCCAGCAGTGGGGGAGGGCAGTTCTTC. Residues: CASSGGGQFF.

This rearrangement joins TRBV28 to TRBJ1-1; D not resolved. Per germline, CDR1 MDHEN and CDR2 SYDVKM. Trimming took 6 bases from V and 0 from J, leaving 8 bases between them. This CDR3 has 13 residues. The CDR3 sequence is CASSRLVNTEAFF. The CDR3 DNA follows: TGTGCCAGCAGCCGACTTGTGAACACTGAAGCTTTCTTT. The whole variable domain, filled in from reference TRBV28 and TRBJ1-1, reads DVKVTQSSRYLVKRTGEKVFLECVQDMDHENMFWYRQDPGLGLRLIYFSYDVKMKEKGDIPEGYSVSREKKERFSLILESASTNQTSMYLCASSRLVNTEAFFGQGTRLTVV.

The genes are TRBV7-9 and TRBJ2-3, with D tentatively TRBD2 (6 bases). Trimming shortened V by 0 bases and J by 3 bases, and 13 bases separated the two germline ends. The CDR3 runs 16 residues. From germline, CDR1 is SEHNR and CDR2 FQNEAQ (reference sequence). CDR3 protein: CASSLAETRITDTQYF. In nucleotides, the CDR3 is TGTGCCAGCAGCTTAGCGGAGACTAGGATAACAGATACGCAGTATTTT.

The chain combines TRBV4-2 with TRBJ2-7; tentative D call: TRBD2 (6 bases). Germline-derived CDR1 and CDR2 are LGHNA and YNFKEQ. Trimming cost V 4 bases and J 2 bases, with 24 bases left between them. CDR3 size: 18 residues. CDR3 region: CASSRSWTTFPQTYEQYF. Written as DNA, the CDR3 is TGTGCCAGCAGCCGCTCCTGGACTACTTTCCCCCAGACCTACGAGCAGTACTTC.

This clone has just one count. The chain links TRBV10-3 to TRBJ1-2, with 7 bases fitting TRBD1. Germline V gene lookup returns CDR1 ENHRY and CDR2 SYGVKD. The CDR3 is 16 amino acids. Unmatched junction bases numbered 6, after V lost 0 bases and J lost 2 bases. Here the CDR3 DNA reads TGTGCCATCAGTGAGTCTACGGGGGGACAGAACTATGGCTACACCTTC. Its protein is CAISESTGGQNYGYTF.

The V gene is TRBV6-6, the J gene TRBJ2-1; D unclear. There are 15 residues in the CDR3. Germline CDR1 reads MNHNY; CDR2 reads SVGAGI (reference sequence). Trimming left V 6 bases short and J 0 bases short, with 12 bases between. The DNA for the CDR3 is TGTGCCAGCAGCGCGAGGTTCAGCTCCTACAATGAGCAGTTCTTC. It is translated as CASSARFSSYNEQFF.

The CDR3 DNA reads as TGTGCCAGCAGCAGGGACGGGCCGAGGGATGAGCAGTTCTTC. Translated, it gives CASSRDGPRDEQFF. The chain combines TRBV5-4 with TRBJ2-1; D tentatively reads TRBD1 or TRBD2 (5 bases each). Germline values: CDR1 SGHNT, CDR2 YYREEE (reference sequence). The length of the CDR3 is 14 residues. The germline V and J ends were trimmed by 4 bases and 8 bases, with 16 bases remaining between them. Supplemented by reference TRBV5-4 and TRBJ2-1, the full variable domain reads ETGVTQSPTHLIKTRGQQVTLRCSSQSGHNTVSWYQQALGQGPQFIFQYYREEENGRGNFPPRFSGLQFPNYSSELNVNALELDDSALYLCASSRDGPRDEQFFGPGTRLTVL.

This clone was detected only a few times. The V gene is TRBV11-1, the J gene TRBJ2-7; D is tentatively TRBD1 or TRBD2 (5 bases each). Germline V gene data show CDR1 as SGHAT and CDR2 as FQDESV (reference sequence). This CDR3 region has 15 residues. Trimming stripped 5 bases from V and 3 bases from J, with 17 bases between. CDR3 nucleotide sequence: TGTGCCAGCAGCCCGGGACGGGGAAACCGCTACGAGCAGTACTTC. The encoded protein is CASSPGRGNRYEQYF.

A few counts support this clone. V is TRBV29-1 and J is TRBJ2-1; 14 bases map to TRBD2. This CDR3 has 15 amino acids. CDR1 SQVTM and CDR2 ANQGSEA come from the germline V gene. V lost 7 bases and J lost 8; bases outside the gene matches: 10. The CDR3 loop is CSGIGTSGSVDEQFF. CDR3 DNA sequence: TGCAGCGGGATCGGGACTAGCGGGAGTGTCGATGAGCAGTTCTTC.

Only a few counts were recorded for this clone. The chain combines TRBV7-9 with TRBJ2-1; 8 bases agree with TRBD1. V shed 2 bases, J shed 7 bases, and the junction held 10 bases outside the gene matches. The CDR3 totals 16 residues. Germline loops: CDR1 SEHNR, CDR2 FQNEAQ (reference sequence). The CDR3 protein is CASSLLTGAAGNEQFF. CDR3 DNA sequence: TGTGCCAGCAGCTTACTGACAGGGGCCGCGGGGAATGAGCAGTTCTTC.

The J gene is TRBJ1-1, the V gene TRBV6-6; 10 nucleotides match TRBD1. V lost 6 bases and J lost 5; bases outside the gene matches: 6. Germline CDR1 reads MNHNY; CDR2 reads SVGAGI (reference sequence). The CDR3 runs to 14 residues. The CDR3 coding sequence is TGTGCCAGCAGGACCGGGACAGGGGTGACTGAAGCTTTCTTT. This translates into CASRTGTGVTEAFF.

This clone was observed a few times. The chain carries TRBV20-1 and TRBJ1-1, with D uncertain. CDR1 and CDR2 from the germline V gene are DFQATT and SNEGSKA (reference sequence). Trimming left V 3 bases short and J 6 bases short, with 8 bases between. The CDR3 has 11 amino acids. CDR3 region: CSARMDPEAFF. CDR3 in DNA: TGCAGTGCTAGGATGGACCCTGAAGCTTTCTTT.

The V and J genes are TRBV11-3 and TRBJ2-1, with D perhaps matching TRBD2 (6 bases). V lost 4 bases, J lost 6 bases, and 19 bases lay in between. Germline V gene lookup returns CDR1 SGHNT and CDR2 YENEEA. This CDR3 spans 16 amino acids. CDR3 residues: CASSWGDGGTLNEQFF. For the CDR3, the DNA is TGTGCCAGCAGCTGGGGGGACGGCGGTACTCTCAATGAGCAGTTCTTC.

This clone has more than one count but fewer than ten. The J gene is TRBJ2-7, the V gene TRBV7-2, with 12 bases aligning to TRBD2. CDR3 size: 15 residues. CDR1 is SGHTA, CDR2 FQGNSA, per germline. Germline trimming cut 3 bases from V and 2 bases from J; bases unmatched to any gene: 2. CDR3 in amino acids: CASSLLAGGTYEQYF. CDR3 bases: TGTGCCAGCAGCTTGCTAGCGGGAGGGACCTACGAGCAGTACTTC.

This chain uses TRBV5-6 with TRBJ2-7, with D maybe TRBD2 (6 bases). The germline V and J ends were trimmed by 6 bases and 7 bases, with 23 bases remaining between them. Germline V gene sequence: CDR1 SGHDT, CDR2 YYEEEE. CDR3 length: 15 amino acids. The CDR3, as DNA: TGTGCCAGCAAGACGTTTGCGGGACCAACGGGGGAGCAGTACTTC. This codes for CASKTFAGPTGEQYF.

This clone was detected many times. This chain joins TRBV7-9 and TRBJ1-1; D not resolved. Germline V gene lookup returns CDR1 SEHNR and CDR2 FQNEAQ (reference sequence). The CDR3 spans 11 residues. V was clipped by 7 bases and J by 4 bases, with 7 bases between them. The CDR3 loop reads CASKGFTEAFF. The DNA for the CDR3 is TGTGCCAGCAAAGGGTTCACTGAAGCTTTCTTT.

A few counts support this clone. The chain employs TRBV14 and TRBJ1-3; tentative D call: TRBD1 (5 bases). Germline values: CDR1 SGHDN, CDR2 FVKESK. V was clipped by 6 bases and J by 0 bases, with 12 bases between them. The CDR3 is 15 amino acids. The CDR3 is CASSRQGSSGNTIYF. The CDR3 nucleotides read TGTGCCAGCAGTCGTCAGGGCAGCTCTGGAAACACCATATATTTT. Full variable domain (outside the CDR3, taken from reference TRBV14 and TRBJ1-3): EAGVTQFPSHSVIEKGQTVTLRCDPISGHDNLYWYRRVMGKEIKFLLHFVKESKQDESGMPNNRFLAERTGGTYSTLKVQPAELEDSGVYFCASSRQGSSGNTIYFGEGSWLTVV.

The table lists this clone with a few counts. The gene calls are TRBV28 and TRBJ2-7; 7 bases align to TRBD1. Per germline, CDR1 MDHEN and CDR2 SYDVKM. After removal of 3 bases from V and 6 bases from J, the junction contained 8 bases not matched to a gene. This CDR3 is built from 14 residues. The CDR3 is CASSLGSGQSEQYF. In DNA form, the CDR3 reads TGTGCCAGCAGTTTGGGCTCGGGACAGAGCGAGCAGTACTTC. Combining the CDR3 with reference TRBV28 and TRBJ2-7 gives the whole variable domain DVKVTQSSRYLVKRTGEKVFLECVQDMDHENMFWYRQDPGLGLRLIYFSYDVKMKEKGDIPEGYSVSREKKERFSLILESASTNQTSMYLCASSLGSGQSEQYFGPGTRLTVT.

The chain couples TRBV19 to TRBJ2-1; TRBD2 matches at 12 bases. V shed 9 bases and J 1 base; nucleotides not matched to a gene: 1. Per the germline V gene, CDR1 is LNHDA and CDR2 is SQIVND (reference sequence). The CDR3 spans 14 residues. The DNA of the CDR3 is TGTGCCAGCGGACTAGCGGGATCCTACAATGAGCAGTTCTTC. Amino acid sequence: CASGLAGSYNEQFF.

This clone was recorded a few times. The rearrangement links TRBV7-2 to TRBJ2-5; 14 bases map to TRBD2. The CDR3 length is 16 residues. The ends lost 5 bases at V and 7 bases at J; junction bases unmatched: 9. Germline V gives CDR1 SGHTA, CDR2 FQGNSA. This CDR3 reads CASSGGTSGRGGTQYF. The CDR3 nucleotides read TGTGCCAGCAGCGGAGGGACTAGCGGGAGAGGGGGGACCCAGTACTTC.

A few counts support this clone. The chain is built from TRBV4-2 and TRBJ2-5; the D is unclear. V was clipped by 0 bases and J by 1 base, with 9 bases between them. The CDR3 runs 15 residues. Germline lookup yields CDR1 LGHNA and CDR2 YNFKEQ. CDR3: CASSQDIPSQETQYF. CDR3 nucleotide sequence: TGTGCCAGCAGCCAAGATATCCCTAGCCAAGAGACCCAGTACTTC.

This clone occurred a few times. The gene calls are TRBV5-1 and TRBJ2-5; unclear D gene. Germline loops: CDR1 SGHRS, CDR2 YFSETQ. This CDR3 region has 15 residues. V was pared by 0 bases and J by 1 base, with 10 bases between. CDR3: CASSLGRQSQETQYF. In DNA, the CDR3 is TGCGCCAGCAGCTTGGGACGGCAGAGCCAAGAGACCCAGTACTTC.